The clone carrying this TCR beta chain has at least ten counts. The CDR3 regions of TCR beta were amplified from RNA transcripts. First-round RT-PCR targeting the TCR CDR3 was performed with the HTBI primer set. TCRdb reprocessed the multiplex PCR reads with MiXCR, giving one entry per CDR3 protein. Of roughly 240,000 distinct CDR3 sequences listed, about 15% are singletons. This sample is part of a study of T cells in Graves' hyperthyroidism and ophthalmopathy. V was trimmed by 5 bases and J by 4 bases, leaving 9 bases between them. Germline assignment: CDR1 MDHEN and CDR2 SYDVKM. The length of the CDR3 is 12 residues.

This receptor was obtained from a woman aged 18 to 35 with Graves' ophthalmopathy. Sequenced material: blood. This rearrangement joins TRBV28 to TRBJ2-7; no clear D gene. Written as DNA, the CDR3 is TGTGCCAGCAGTATCCGCACGTACGAGCAGTACTTC. Protein product: CASSIRTYEQYF. Full variable domain (missing parts from reference TRBV28 and TRBJ2-7): DVKVTQSSRYLVKRTGEKVFLECVQDMDHENMFWYRQDPGLGLRLIYFSYDVKMKEKGDIPEGYSVSREKKERFSLILESASTNQTSMYLCASSIRTYEQYFGPGTRLTVT.